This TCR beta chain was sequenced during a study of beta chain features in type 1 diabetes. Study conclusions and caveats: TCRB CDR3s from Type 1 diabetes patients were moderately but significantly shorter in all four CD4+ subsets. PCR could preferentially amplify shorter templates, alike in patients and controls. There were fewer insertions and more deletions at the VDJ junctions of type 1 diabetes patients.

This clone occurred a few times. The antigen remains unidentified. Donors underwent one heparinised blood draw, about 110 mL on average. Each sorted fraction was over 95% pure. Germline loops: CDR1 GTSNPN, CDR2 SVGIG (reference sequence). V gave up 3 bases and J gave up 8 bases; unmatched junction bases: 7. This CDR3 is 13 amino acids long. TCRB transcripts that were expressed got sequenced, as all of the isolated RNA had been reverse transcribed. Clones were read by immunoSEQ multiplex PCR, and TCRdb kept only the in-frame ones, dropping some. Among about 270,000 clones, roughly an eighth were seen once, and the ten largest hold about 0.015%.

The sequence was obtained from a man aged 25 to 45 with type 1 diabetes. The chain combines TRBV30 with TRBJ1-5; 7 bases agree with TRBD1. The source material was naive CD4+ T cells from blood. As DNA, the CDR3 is TGTGCCTGGAGCAAGGGACAGATTGAGCCCCAGCATTTT. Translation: CAWSKGQIEPQHF.